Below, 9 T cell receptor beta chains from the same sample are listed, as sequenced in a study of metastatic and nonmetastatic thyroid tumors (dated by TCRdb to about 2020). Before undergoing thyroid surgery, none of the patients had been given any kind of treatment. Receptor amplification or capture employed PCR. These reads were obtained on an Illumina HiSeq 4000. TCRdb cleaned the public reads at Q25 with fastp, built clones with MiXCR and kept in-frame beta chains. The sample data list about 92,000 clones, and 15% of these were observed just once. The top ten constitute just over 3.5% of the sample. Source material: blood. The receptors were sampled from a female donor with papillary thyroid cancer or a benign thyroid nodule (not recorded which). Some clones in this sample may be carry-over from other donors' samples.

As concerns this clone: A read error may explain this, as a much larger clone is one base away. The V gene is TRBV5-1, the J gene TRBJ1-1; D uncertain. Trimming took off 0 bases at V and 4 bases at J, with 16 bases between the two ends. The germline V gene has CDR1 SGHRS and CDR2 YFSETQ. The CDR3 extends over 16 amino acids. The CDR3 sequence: CASSLVTGGRCTEAFF. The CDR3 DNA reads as TGCGCCAGCAGCTTGGTTACGGGAGGGCGCTGCACTGAAGCTTTCTTT.

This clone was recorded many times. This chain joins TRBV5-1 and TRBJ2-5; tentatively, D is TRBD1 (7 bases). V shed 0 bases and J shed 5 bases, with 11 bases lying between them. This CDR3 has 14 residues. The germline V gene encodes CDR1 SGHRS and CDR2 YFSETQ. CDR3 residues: CASSLAAGGETQYF. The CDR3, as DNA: TGCGCCAGCAGCTTGGCCGCAGGGGGGGAGACCCAGTACTTC.

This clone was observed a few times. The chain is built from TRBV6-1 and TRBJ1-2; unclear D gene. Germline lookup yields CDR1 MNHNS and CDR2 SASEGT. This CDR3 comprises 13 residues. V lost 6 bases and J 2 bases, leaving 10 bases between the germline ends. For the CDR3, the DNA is TGTGCCAGCAGACTAGGGTTCAACTATGGCTACACCTTC. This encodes CASRLGFNYGYTF.

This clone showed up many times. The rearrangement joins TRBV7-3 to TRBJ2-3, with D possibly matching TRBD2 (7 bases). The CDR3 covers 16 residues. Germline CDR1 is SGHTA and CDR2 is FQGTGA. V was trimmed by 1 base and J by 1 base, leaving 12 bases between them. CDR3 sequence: CASSLRGGRGTDTQYF. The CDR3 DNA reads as TGTGCCAGCAGCTTAAGGGGGGGCCGGGGCACAGATACGCAGTATTTT.

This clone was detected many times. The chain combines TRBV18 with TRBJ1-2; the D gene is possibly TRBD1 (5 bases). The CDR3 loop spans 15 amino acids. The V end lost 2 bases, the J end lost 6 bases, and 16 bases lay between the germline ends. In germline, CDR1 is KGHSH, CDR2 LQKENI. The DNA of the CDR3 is TGTGCCAGCTCACCAAGGGAGGGGATCTGGAATGGCTACACCTTC. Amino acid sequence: CASSPREGIWNGYTF.

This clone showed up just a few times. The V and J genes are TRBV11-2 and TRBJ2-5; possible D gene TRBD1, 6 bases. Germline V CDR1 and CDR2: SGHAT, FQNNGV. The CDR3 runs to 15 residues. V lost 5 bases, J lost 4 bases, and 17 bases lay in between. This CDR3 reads CASSAVQGRGETQYF. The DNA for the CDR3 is TGTGCCAGCAGCGCCGTACAGGGAAGGGGAGAGACCCAGTACTTC. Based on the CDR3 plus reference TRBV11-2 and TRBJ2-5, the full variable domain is EAGVAQSPRYKIIEKRQSVAFWCNPISGHATLYWYQQILGQGPKLLIQFQNNGVVDDSQLPKDRFSAERLKGVDSTLKIQPAKLEDSAVYLCASSAVQGRGETQYFGPGTRLLVL.

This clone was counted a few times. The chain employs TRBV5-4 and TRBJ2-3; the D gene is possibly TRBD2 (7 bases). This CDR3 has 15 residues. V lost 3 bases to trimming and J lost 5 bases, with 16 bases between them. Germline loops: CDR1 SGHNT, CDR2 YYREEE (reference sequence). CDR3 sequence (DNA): TGTGCCAGCAGCTCAGTCGGGGGGCCCGGAGATACGCAGTATTTT. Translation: CASSSVGGPGDTQYF.

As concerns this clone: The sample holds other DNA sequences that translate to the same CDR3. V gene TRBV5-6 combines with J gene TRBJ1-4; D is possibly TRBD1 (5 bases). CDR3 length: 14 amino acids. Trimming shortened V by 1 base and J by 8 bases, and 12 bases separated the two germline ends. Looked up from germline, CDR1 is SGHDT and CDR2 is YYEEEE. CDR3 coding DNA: TGTGCCAGCAGCTTGCAGGGTGTGGACGAAAAACTGTTTTTT. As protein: CASSLQGVDEKLFF.

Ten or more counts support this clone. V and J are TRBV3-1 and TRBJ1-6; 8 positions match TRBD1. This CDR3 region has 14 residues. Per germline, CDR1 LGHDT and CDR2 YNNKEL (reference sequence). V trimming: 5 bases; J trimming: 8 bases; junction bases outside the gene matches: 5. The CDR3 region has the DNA TGTGCCAGCAGCACAGGACAGGGATATTCACCCCTCCACTTT. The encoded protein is CASSTGQGYSPLHF.